This T cell receptor beta chain was identified in a study of OX40 agonist ivuxolimab in advanced cancers. The study sampled blood at baseline, cycle 4 day 1, and cycle 7 day 1. Generated by immunoSEQ multiplex PCR, the TCRdb table keeps only in-frame clones and is missing some. There are 75,000 to 100,000 clones in the sample; more than 75% occur only once, and around 0.86% lies in the top ten. This sample comprised CD4+ or CD8+ T cells sorted from blood, obtained in a trial of the OX40 agonist ivuxolimab. The TCR sequence derives from an adult with an advanced solid tumor such as melanoma, head and neck, liver or kidney cancer.

CDR3 sequence (DNA): TGTGCCAGCAGCGTAGACCCAGGGTCGGGCGAAAAACTGTTTTTT. It translates to CASSVDPGSGEKLFF. The gene calls are TRBV9 and TRBJ1-4; TRBD1 might be the D (5 bases). The CDR3 length is 15 residues. Germline V gives CDR1 SGDLS, CDR2 YYNGEE. With 0 bases removed from V and 8 bases from J, the gap between germline ends came to 14 bases.